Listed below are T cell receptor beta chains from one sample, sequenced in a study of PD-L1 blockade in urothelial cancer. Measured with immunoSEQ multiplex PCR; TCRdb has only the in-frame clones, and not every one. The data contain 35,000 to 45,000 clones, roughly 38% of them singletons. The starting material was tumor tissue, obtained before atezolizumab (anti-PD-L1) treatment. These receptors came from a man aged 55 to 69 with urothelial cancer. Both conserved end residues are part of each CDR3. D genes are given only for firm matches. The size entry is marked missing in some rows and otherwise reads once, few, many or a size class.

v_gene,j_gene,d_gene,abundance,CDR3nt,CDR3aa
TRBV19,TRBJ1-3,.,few,TGTGCCAGTAGTACGGGGGGAAACACCATATATTTT,CASSTGGNTIYF
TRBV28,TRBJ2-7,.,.,TGTGCCAGCAGTTGGGACTCCCCCTCGAGAGAGCAGTACTTC,CASSWDSPSREQYF
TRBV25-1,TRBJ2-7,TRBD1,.,TGTGCCAGCAGTGATCCGGGACAGGGGACAAGGGAGCAGTACTTC,CASSDPGQGTREQYF
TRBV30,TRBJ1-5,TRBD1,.,TGTGCCTGGGGACAGGGCGGGCAGCCCCAGCATTTT,CAWGQGGQPQHF
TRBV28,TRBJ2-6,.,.,TGTGCCAGCGGGGGGCGCATCTCTGGGGCCAACGTCCTGACTTTC,CASGGRISGANVLTF
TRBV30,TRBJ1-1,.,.,TGTGCCTGGAGTGTAGGATTGAACACTGAAGCTTTCTTT,CAWSVGLNTEAFF
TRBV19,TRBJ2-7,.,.,TGTGCCAGTAGTATAGGACCAATTGGAGGCGGTGAGCAGTACTTC,CASSIGPIGGGEQYF
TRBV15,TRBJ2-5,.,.,TGTGCCACCAGCAGGAACCCCCCTCGGACCGTGGCCGGTGAGACCCAGTACTTC,CATSRNPPRTVAGETQYF
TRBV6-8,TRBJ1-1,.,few,TGTGCCATCAGGCAGGGGCAATTGAACACTGAAGCTTTCTTT,CAIRQGQLNTEAFF
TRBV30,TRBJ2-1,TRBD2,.,TGTGCCTGGAGACTAGCGGGGGGGCGGCAGTTCTTC,CAWRLAGGRQFF
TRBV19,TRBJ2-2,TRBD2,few,TGTGCCAGTAGTACAACCGGGACTAGCCCCGGGGAGCTGTTTTTT,CASSTTGTSPGELFF
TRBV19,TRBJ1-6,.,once,TGTGCCAGTAGTTTACAGGGAAGAAATTCACCCCTCCACTTT,CASSLQGRNSPLHF
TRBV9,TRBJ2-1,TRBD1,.,TGTGCCAGCAGCGGTTTCCAGGGGGCGCGGAATGAGCAGTTCTTC,CASSGFQGARNEQFF
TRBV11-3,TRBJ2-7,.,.,TGTGCCAGCAGCTTAGATCGGAGGGTTACCTACGAGCAGTACTTC,CASSLDRRVTYEQYF
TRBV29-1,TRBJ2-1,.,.,TGCAGCGTTGAATACCCCTCTAATGAGCAGTTCTTC,CSVEYPSNEQFF
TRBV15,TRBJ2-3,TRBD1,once,TGTGCCACCAGTGGCCGGGACAGGGTCGCTGGGGATACGCAGTATTTT,CATSGRDRVAGDTQYF
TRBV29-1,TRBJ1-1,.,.,TGCAGCGGGGGGGAGGTCAACACTGAAGCTTTCTTT,CSGGEVNTEAFF
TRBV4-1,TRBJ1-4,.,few,TGCGCCAGCAGTCCCTCCGAAGCAGCTAATGAAAAACTGTTTTTT,CASSPSEAANEKLFF
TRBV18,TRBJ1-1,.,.,TGTGCCAGCTCACCATCTCAGGGGACCAACACTGAAGCTTTCTTT,CASSPSQGTNTEAFF
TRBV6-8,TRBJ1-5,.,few,TGTGCCAGCAGGCCCTATAGCAATCAGCCCCAGCATTTT,CASRPYSNQPQHF
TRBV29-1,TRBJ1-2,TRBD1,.,TGCAGCGTTGTTTCCCGACAGGGTCATGGCTACACCTTC,CSVVSRQGHGYTF
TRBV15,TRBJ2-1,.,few,TGTGCCACCAGCAGAGATCGGGCCGCCCACAACAATGAGCAGTTCTTC,CATSRDRAAHNNEQFF
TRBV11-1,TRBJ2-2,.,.,TGTGCCAGCAGCTTGGGCCAGGGCAGGTCCACCGGGGAGCTGTTTTTT,CASSLGQGRSTGELFF
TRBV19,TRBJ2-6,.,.,TGTGCCAGTAGCAAGGGCCCAGCCCCCGGGGCCAACGTCCTGACTTTC,CASSKGPAPGANVLTF
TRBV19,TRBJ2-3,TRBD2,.,TGTGCCACCACCCGAGGGCGGACTAGCGTAGATACGCAGTATTTT,CATTRGRTSVDTQYF
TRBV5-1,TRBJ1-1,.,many,TGCGCCAGCAGCTTGGACAGGGCGAACACTGAAGCTTTCTTT,CASSLDRANTEAFF
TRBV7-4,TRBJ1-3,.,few,TGTGCCAGCAGTCTTACCGGGACGCCTGGCTCTGGAAACACCATATATTTT,CASSLTGTPGSGNTIYF
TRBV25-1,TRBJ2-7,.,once,TGTGCCAGCAGTGAGGCGGGCCCAGTCAACGAGCAGTACTTC,CASSEAGPVNEQYF
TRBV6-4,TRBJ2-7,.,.,TGTGCCAGCAAGGACGGGTCAACCTACGAGCAGTACTTC,CASKDGSTYEQYF
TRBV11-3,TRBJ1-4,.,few,TGTGCCAGCAGTTCCAGGGGTCTGGTTAATGAAAAACTGTTTTTT,CASSSRGLVNEKLFF
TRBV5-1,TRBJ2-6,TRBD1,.,TGCGCCAGCAGCTTCCGGGACAGCCCTTCTGGGGCCAACGTCCTGACTTTC,CASSFRDSPSGANVLTF
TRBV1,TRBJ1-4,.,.,TGCGCCAGCAGCCCGCCGGGGCGGGGGGAAAAACTGTTTTTT,CASSPPGRGEKLFF
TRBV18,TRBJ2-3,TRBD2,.,TGTGCCAGCTCACCACGAATGCCTAGCGGGGGGACGGGCACGCAGTATTTT,CASSPRMPSGGTGTQYF
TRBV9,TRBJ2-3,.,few,TGTGCCAGCAACGGGGACCGCACAGATACGCAGTATTTT,CASNGDRTDTQYF
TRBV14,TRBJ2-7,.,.,TGTGCCAGCAGCCAAGATTTAAGGGATCCCTACGAGCAGTACTTC,CASSQDLRDPYEQYF
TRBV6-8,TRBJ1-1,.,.,TGTGCCAGCAGTTACTCAATTAGTACGGGGAGTGGGACTGAAGCTTTCTTT,CASSYSISTGSGTEAFF
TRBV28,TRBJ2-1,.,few,TGTGCCAGGGGGGAACTAGACAGTGAGCAGTTCTTC,CARGELDSEQFF
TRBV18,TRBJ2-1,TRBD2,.,TGTGCCAGCTCACCACGCAACCGGGGACTAACCTTGAACAATGAGCAGTTCTTC,CASSPRNRGLTLNNEQFF
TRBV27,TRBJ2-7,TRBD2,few,TGTGCCAGCAGAGGTAGCGGGAGGTACGAGCAGTACTTC,CASRGSGRYEQYF
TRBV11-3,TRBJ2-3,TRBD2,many,TGTGCCAGCAGCCTCAGTGGCGGGAGGGGGACAGATACGCAGTATTTT,CASSLSGGRGTDTQYF
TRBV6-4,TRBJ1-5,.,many,TGTGCCATCATTACCAATCAGCCCCAGCATTTT,CAIITNQPQHF
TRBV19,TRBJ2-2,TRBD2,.,TGTGCCAGTAGTATAGGTAGCGGGGCGACGGGGACCGGGGAGCTGTTTTTT,CASSIGSGATGTGELFF
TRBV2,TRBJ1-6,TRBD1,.,TGTGCCAGCAGTCCGCGGCAGGGGGGATATTCACCCCTCCACTTT,CASSPRQGGYSPLHF
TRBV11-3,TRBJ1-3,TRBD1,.,TGTGCCAGCAGCCCGGATCTACAGGGGGCACGTGGAAACACCATATATTTT,CASSPDLQGARGNTIYF
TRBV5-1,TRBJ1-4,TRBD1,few,TGCGCCAGCAGCCGACAGGGCTCTTCTAGTGAAAAACTGTTTTTT,CASSRQGSSSEKLFF
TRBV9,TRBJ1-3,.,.,TGTGCCAGCAGCTCCGCCGGGGTGCGTGGAAACACCATATATTTT,CASSSAGVRGNTIYF
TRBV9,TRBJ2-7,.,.,TGTGCCAGCAGTGAATCCGGGGGGCTCCCCTACGAGCAGTACTTC,CASSESGGLPYEQYF
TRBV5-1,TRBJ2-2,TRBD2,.,TGCGCCAGCAGCTTGGAGCGGGGGCTGACGAACACCGGGGAGCTGTTTTTT,CASSLERGLTNTGELFF
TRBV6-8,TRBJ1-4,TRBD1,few,TGTGCCAGCAGTTACTCTTCCGGACAGGGGAATGAAAAACTGTTTTTT,CASSYSSGQGNEKLFF
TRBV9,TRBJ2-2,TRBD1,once,TGTGCCAGCAGCCTAGCCGACAGGGACACCGGGGAGCTGTTTTTT,CASSLADRDTGELFF
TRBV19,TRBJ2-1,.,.,TGTGCCAGTAGTATAGAGGGAGAGACCTACAATGAGCAGTTCTTC,CASSIEGETYNEQFF